These 13 T cell receptor beta chains were all obtained from the same sample, sequenced in a study of cytomegalovirus exposure and HLA in healthy donors listed by TCRdb under 2017. Library prep was done by the immunoSEQ multiplex PCR assay. For the multiplex PCR, a mixture combining 60 forward primers for TCR Vbeta segments and 13 reverse primers for TCR Jbeta segments was used. TCRdb's version of the immuneACCESS table is confined to in-frame rearrangements and falls short of the full clone set. An unresolved V gene accounts for under half of the shortfall where checked; the remainder is of unknown origin. Within this sample are roughly 100,000 clones, with approximately 11% of them counted one time only. Clones ranked in the top ten supply 15% to 20% of the sample. Specimen: PBMCs. These receptors were obtained from a man in his forties in good health and CMV-seropositive.

The chain carries TRBV18 and TRBJ2-7, with D perhaps TRBD1 (5 bases). With 3 bases removed from V and 3 bases from J, the gap between germline ends came to 9 bases. CDR1 and CDR2 (germline): KGHSH, LQKENI. The length of the CDR3 is 13 residues. CDR3 sequence: CASSPGRDYEQYF. The CDR3 DNA follows: TGTGCCAGCTCACCGGGCAGGGACTACGAGCAGTACTTC.

V is TRBV10-1 and J is TRBJ1-1; D ambiguous. V lost 6 bases and J lost 3, with 11 bases in between. Germline V lookup: CDR1 WNHNN, CDR2 SYGVQD (reference sequence). This CDR3 region has 13 residues. CDR3 DNA sequence: TGCGCCAGCAGGTATCAGAGGGACACTGAAGCTTTCTTT. Amino acids: CASRYQRDTEAFF.

The V call is TRBV5-4, the J call TRBJ2-7, with TRBD1 matching over 9 bases. The junction had 4 bases not matched to a gene; V was cut back by 0 bases and J by 3 bases. This CDR3 comprises 15 residues. Germline CDR1 SGHNT, CDR2 YYREEE (reference sequence). CDR3 loop: CASSLDRGQSYEQYF. For the CDR3, the DNA is TGTGCCAGCAGCTTGGACAGGGGGCAGAGCTACGAGCAGTACTTC.

This clone was detected a few times. The chain has TRBV27 and TRBJ1-5, with 9 bases matching TRBD1. With 5 bases clipped from V and 4 bases from J, the junction kept 6 bases outside the gene matches. Germline V CDR1 and CDR2: MNHEY, SMNVEV (reference sequence). The CDR3 is 15 residues long. The chain's CDR3 is CASSRDRGKNQPQHF. The CDR3 DNA reads TGTGCCAGCAGTCGCGACAGGGGGAAAAATCAGCCCCAGCATTTT.

The chain links TRBV10-3 to TRBJ2-7; 10 nucleotides line up with TRBD1. Trimming cost V 8 bases and J 5 bases; bases outside gene matches: 6. Germline loops: CDR1 ENHRY, CDR2 SYGVKD. This CDR3 is built from 13 residues. CDR3 coding DNA: TGTGCCATCTTTGGGACAGGGGTCCACGAGCAGTACTTC. Amino acid sequence: CAIFGTGVHEQYF.

The chain combines TRBV5-6 with TRBJ2-7; 16 bases are a match to TRBD2. Germline V CDR1 and CDR2: SGHDT, YYEEEE. V dropped 4 bases and J dropped 2; count of bases not matched to a gene: 9. The CDR3 is made up of 18 amino acids. The CDR3 here is CASSPPGTSGRGAYEQYF. The CDR3 DNA reads as TGTGCCAGCAGCCCGCCCGGGACTAGCGGGAGGGGCGCCTACGAGCAGTACTTC.

This chain joins TRBV7-2 and TRBJ1-2, with 8 bases fitting TRBD1. The germline gives CDR1 SGHTA, CDR2 FQGNSA. The CDR3 covers 14 residues. J gave up 4 bases and V 0 bases, and 1 base lay outside the gene matches. CDR3 protein: CASSLATGVYGYTF. The DNA of the CDR3 is TGTGCCAGCAGCTTAGCGACAGGGGTCTATGGCTACACCTTC.

This clone was picked up a small number of times. An end of the junction differs from the germline gene, which may be a read error. This chain links TRBV28 with TRBJ2-3; perhaps TRBD1 as D (6 bases). Germline V gives CDR1 MDHEN, CDR2 SYDVKM. This CDR3 comprises 15 residues. Here the CDR3 DNA reads TGTGCCAGCAGTTTCGGGCAGGGGCCCACACATACGCAGTATTTT. As protein: CASSFGQGPTHTQYF.

The chain joins TRBV5-6 to TRBJ1-2; 10 positions agree with TRBD1. The germline V gene encodes CDR1 SGHDT and CDR2 YYEEEE. After removal of 4 bases from V and 4 bases from J, the junction contained 7 bases not matched to a gene. The length of the CDR3 is 15 residues. CDR3 loop: CASSLTGGISYGYTF. For the CDR3, the DNA is TGTGCCAGCAGCCTGACAGGGGGCATTAGCTATGGCTACACCTTC.

This clone showed up just a few times. The chain carries TRBV19 and TRBJ2-1; 8 bases align to TRBD2. The germline CDR1 and CDR2 sequences are LNHDA and SQIVND (reference sequence). The CDR3 extends over 13 amino acids. Trimming took 3 bases from V and 9 from J; bases not matched to a gene: 4. The CDR3: CASSMDREGEQFF. The CDR3 region has the DNA TGTGCCAGTAGTATGGATCGGGAGGGTGAGCAGTTCTTC.

V gene TRBV7-9 combines with J gene TRBJ2-5; TRBD1 agrees at 12 bases. Germline lookup yields CDR1 SEHNR and CDR2 FQNEAQ (reference sequence). J gave up 1 base and V 6 bases, and 6 bases lay outside the gene matches. The CDR3 loop spans 16 amino acids. The CDR3 coding sequence is TGTGCCAGCAGTTCCGGGACAGGGGGCTTCCAAGAGACCCAGTACTTC. This codes for CASSSGTGGFQETQYF.

This clone was seen more than once but under ten times. V and J are TRBV9 and TRBJ1-2, with D maybe TRBD1 (5 bases). V lost 0 bases to trimming and J lost 6 bases, with 9 bases between them. CDR3 size: 13 residues. The germline gives CDR1 SGDLS, CDR2 YYNGEE. CDR3 nucleotides: TGTGCCAGCAGCGTAGGGTCCAGGGATGGCTACACCTTC. It is translated as CASSVGSRDGYTF.

This clone was counted a few times. DNA for the CDR3: TGTGCCAGCATACTAGCGGAGACCTCGGGGGCCGGGGAGCTGTTTTTT. The encoded protein is CASILAETSGAGELFF. This chain links TRBV7-9 with TRBJ2-2; 8 bases map to TRBD2. J gave up 6 bases and V 7 bases, and 13 bases lay outside the gene matches. CDR1 and CDR2 (germline): SEHNR, FQNEAQ (reference sequence). The length of the CDR3 is 16 residues.